Here is one T cell receptor beta chain with its context. Authors' analysis steps: Amplification of reference gene primers was used by the study to estimate nucleated cell counts. The protocol was immunoSEQ multiplex PCR, while the TCRdb copy is restricted to in-frame clones and leaves out a portion. V and J calls and clone size are copied from that table; D and trimming were computed from the DNA. The table records 250,000 to 300,000 clones, 80% to 90% of them present only once. The data derive from a study of blood T cell repertoires in COVID-19. Study-wide background: Material from acute and convalescent COVID-19 was sourced from the United States, Italy and Spain. T cells, B-cell-depleted T cells, or PBMCs provided the cDNA or gDNA that served as material.

The J segment lost 7 bases and the V segment lost 1 base, leaving 14 bases of the junction unmatched. CDR1 and CDR2 (germline): LGHNA, YSLEER. The CDR3 is 18 amino acids. Recovered Cohort 3 donors showed two negative PCRs, clearance, or symptom resolution. Sequenced: PBMCs or T cells enriched from blood (not recorded which). The chain recombines TRBV4-3 with TRBJ2-1, with TRBD2 matching 9 bases. This sequence was found in a man aged 40-50 years who had recovered from COVID-19. The CDR3 protein is CASSQGASAGGPVNEQFF. The CDR3 bases are TGCGCCAGCAGCCAAGGGGCTAGTGCGGGAGGGCCCGTGAATGAGCAGTTCTTC.